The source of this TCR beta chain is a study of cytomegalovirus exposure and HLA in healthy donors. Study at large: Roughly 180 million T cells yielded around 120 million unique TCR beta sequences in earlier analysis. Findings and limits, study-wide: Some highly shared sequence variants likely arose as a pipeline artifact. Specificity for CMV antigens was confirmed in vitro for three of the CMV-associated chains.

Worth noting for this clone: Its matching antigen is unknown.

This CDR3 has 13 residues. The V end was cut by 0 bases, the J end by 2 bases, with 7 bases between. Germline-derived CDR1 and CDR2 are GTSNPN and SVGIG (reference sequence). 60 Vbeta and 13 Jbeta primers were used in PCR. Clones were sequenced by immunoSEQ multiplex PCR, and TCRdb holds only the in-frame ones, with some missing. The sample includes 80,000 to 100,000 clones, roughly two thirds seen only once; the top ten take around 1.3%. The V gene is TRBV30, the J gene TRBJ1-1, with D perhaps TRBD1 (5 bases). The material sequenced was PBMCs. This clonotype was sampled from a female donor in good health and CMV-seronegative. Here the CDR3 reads CAWSVQANTEAFF. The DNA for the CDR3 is TGTGCCTGGAGTGTACAGGCTAACACTGAAGCTTTCTTT.